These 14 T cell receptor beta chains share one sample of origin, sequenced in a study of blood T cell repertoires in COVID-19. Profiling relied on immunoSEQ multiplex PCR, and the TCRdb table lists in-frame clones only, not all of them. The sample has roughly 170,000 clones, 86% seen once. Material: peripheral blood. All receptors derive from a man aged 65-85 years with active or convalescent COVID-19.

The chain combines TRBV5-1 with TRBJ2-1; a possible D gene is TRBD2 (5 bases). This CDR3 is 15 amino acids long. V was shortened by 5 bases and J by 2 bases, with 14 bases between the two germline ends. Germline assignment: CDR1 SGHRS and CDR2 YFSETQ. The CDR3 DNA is TGCGCCAGCAGGGAGGACGGAAGTCCCTACAATGAGCAGTTCTTC. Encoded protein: CASREDGSPYNEQFF.

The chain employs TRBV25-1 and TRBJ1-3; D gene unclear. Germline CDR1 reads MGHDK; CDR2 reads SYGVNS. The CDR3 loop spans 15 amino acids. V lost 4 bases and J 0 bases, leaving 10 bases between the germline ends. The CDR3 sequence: CASSGGPNSGNTIYF. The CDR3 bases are TGTGCCAGCAGTGGCGGGCCTAACTCTGGAAACACCATATATTTT.

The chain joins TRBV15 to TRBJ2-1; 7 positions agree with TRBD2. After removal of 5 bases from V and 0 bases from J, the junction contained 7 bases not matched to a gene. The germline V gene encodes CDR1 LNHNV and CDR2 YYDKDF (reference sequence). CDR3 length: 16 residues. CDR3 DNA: TGTGCCACCAGCTCCCGTGGGACTATCTCCTACAATGAGCAGTTCTTC. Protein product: CATSSRGTISYNEQFF.

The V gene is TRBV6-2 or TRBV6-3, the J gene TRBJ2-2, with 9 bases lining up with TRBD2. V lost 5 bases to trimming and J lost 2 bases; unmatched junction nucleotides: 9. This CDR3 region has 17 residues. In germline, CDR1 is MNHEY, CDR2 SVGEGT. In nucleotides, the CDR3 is TGTGCCAGCAGTCGTCCAGGACTAGCGCTTAACACCGGGGAGCTGTTTTTT. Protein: CASSRPGLALNTGELFF.

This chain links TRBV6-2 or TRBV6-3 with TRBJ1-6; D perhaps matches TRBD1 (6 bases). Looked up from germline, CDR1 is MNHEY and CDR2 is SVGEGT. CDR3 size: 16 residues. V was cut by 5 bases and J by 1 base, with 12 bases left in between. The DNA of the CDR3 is TGTGCCAGCAGTGCTATACAGGGATCCTATAATTCACCCCTCCACTTT. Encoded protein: CASSAIQGSYNSPLHF.

CDR3: CASSQTVSGLAGLWEQFF. CDR3 bases: TGTGCCAGCAGCCAGACCGTGTCGGGACTAGCGGGACTTTGGGAGCAGTTCTTC. The genes are TRBV14 and TRBJ2-1; 13 bases fit TRBD2. The CDR3 length is 18 residues. V trimming: 3 bases; J trimming: 10 bases; junction bases outside the gene matches: 15. Germline CDR1 is SGHDN and CDR2 is FVKESK.

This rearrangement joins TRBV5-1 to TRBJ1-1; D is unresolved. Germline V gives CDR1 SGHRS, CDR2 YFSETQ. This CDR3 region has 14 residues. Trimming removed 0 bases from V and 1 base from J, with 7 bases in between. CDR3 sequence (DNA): TGCGCCAGCAGCTTGGAGACTCAGAACACTGAAGCTTTCTTT. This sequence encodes CASSLETQNTEAFF.

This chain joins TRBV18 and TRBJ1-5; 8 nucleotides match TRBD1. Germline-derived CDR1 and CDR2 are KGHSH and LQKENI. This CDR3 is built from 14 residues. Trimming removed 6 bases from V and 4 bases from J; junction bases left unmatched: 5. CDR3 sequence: CASSQGQANQPQHF. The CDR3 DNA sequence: TGTGCCAGCTCGCAGGGACAGGCGAATCAGCCCCAGCATTTT.

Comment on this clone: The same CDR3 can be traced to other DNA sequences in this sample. The CDR3 loop reads CASSPDSTNSPLHF. The CDR3 nucleotides are TGTGCCAGCTCACCAGATAGTACTAATTCACCCCTCCACTTT. This chain connects TRBV18 to TRBJ1-6; D is ambiguous. The CDR3 runs 14 residues. CDR1 and CDR2 (germline): KGHSH, LQKENI. The V end was cut by 2 bases, the J end by 6 bases, with 8 bases between.

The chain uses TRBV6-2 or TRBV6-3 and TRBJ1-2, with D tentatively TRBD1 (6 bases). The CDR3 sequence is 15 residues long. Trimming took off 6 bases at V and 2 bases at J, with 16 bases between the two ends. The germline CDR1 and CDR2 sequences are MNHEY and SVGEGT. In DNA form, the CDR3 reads TGTGCCAGCAGCCGAACAGGACAGAGGAACTATGGCTACACCTTC. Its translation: CASSRTGQRNYGYTF.

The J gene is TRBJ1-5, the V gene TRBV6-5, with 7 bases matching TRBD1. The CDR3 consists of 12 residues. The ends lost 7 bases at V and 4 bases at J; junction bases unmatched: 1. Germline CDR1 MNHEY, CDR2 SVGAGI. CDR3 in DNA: TGTGCCAGCAAGGGGGCAAATCAGCCCCAGCATTTT. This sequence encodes CASKGANQPQHF.

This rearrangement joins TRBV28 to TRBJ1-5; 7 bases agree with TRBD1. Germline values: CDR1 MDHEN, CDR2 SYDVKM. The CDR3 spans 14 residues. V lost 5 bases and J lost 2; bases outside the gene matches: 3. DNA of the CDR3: TGTGCCAGCAGTAGAGACAGGGGCAATCAGCCCCAGCATTTT. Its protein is CASSRDRGNQPQHF. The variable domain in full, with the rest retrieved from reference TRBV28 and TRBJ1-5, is DVKVTQSSRYLVKRTGEKVFLECVQDMDHENMFWYRQDPGLGLRLIYFSYDVKMKEKGDIPEGYSVSREKKERFSLILESASTNQTSMYLCASSRDRGNQPQHFGDGTRLSIL.

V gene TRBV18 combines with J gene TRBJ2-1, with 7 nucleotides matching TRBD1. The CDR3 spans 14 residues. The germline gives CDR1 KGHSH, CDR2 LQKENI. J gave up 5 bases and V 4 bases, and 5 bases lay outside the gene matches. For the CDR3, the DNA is TGTGCCAGCTCACTTACAGGACAGGACAATGAGCAGTTCTTC. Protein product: CASSLTGQDNEQFF.

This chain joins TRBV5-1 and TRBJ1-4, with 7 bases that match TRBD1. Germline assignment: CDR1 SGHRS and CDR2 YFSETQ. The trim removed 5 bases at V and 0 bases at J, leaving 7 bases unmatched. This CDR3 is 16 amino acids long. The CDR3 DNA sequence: TGCGCCAGCAGAAGACAGGGAGATACAACTAATGAAAAACTGTTTTTT. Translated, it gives CASRRQGDTTNEKLFF. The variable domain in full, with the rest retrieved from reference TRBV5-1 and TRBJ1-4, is KAGVTQTPRYLIKTRGQQVTLSCSPISGHRSVSWYQQTPGQGLQFLFEYFSETQRNKGNFPGRFSGRQFSNSRSEMNVSTLELGDSALYLCASRRQGDTTNEKLFFGSGTQLSVL.